This T cell receptor (beta chain) was sequenced in a study of shared clonotypes between healthy human individuals. Study summary: Three CD4 naive, three CD4 memory, two CD8 naive and one CD8 memory plate were used per donor. General study results and limits: Among non-shared clonotypes, generation probabilities were lower than among those shared by all four donors. Although depth was large, rarefaction showed that sequencing of the sorted subsets was incomplete.

CD45RO-negative cells were positively selected for CCR7, leaving out terminally differentiated effector memory CD45RA+ cells. Some clones are missing from TCRdb's copy, which holds only in-frame ones; the method was immunoSEQ multiplex PCR. The sample has a few million clones, 93% seen once. The J segment lost 3 bases and the V segment lost 3 bases, leaving 6 bases of the junction unmatched. CDR3 length equals 16 residues. Germline V gene data show CDR1 as SQVTM and CDR2 as ANQGSEA. Worth noting for this clone: What it binds is not known.

The rearrangement joins TRBV29-1 to TRBJ2-5, with 14 bases matching TRBD2. This clonotype was sampled from a man aged 18 to 35 in good health. Some clones in this sample may be carry-over from other donors' samples. Sample: naive CD8+ T cells from PBMCs. The CDR3 region is CSVEPRLAGGEETQYF. The CDR3 coding sequence is TGCAGCGTTGAGCCCAGACTAGCGGGAGGGGAAGAGACCCAGTACTTC.